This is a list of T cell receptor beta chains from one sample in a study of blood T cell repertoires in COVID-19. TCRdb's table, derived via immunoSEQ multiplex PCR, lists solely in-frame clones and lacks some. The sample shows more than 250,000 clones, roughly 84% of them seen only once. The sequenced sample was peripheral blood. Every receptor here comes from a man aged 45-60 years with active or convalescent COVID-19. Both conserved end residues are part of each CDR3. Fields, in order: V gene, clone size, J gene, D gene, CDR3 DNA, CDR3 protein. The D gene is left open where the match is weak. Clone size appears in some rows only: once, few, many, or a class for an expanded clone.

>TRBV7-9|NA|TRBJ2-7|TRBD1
TGTGCCAGCAGCTCGGGACAGGGGAGGTACGAGCAGTACTTC
CASSSGQGRYEQYF
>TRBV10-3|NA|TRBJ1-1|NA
TGTGCCATCAGGGAGGGGGGGACTGAAGCTTTCTTT
CAIREGGTEAFF
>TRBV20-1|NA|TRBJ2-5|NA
TGCAGTGCTAGTCCCGGGTTCCAAGAGACCCAGTACTTC
CSASPGFQETQYF
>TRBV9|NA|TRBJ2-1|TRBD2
TGTGCCAGCAGCGTAGGCGGGAGGGCCCCCTACAATGAGCAGTTCTTC
CASSVGGRAPYNEQFF
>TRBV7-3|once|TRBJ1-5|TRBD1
TGTGCCAGCAGCTCATCAGTGTCCGAGACGACAGGGACGGGACAGCCCCAGCATTTT
CASSSSVSETTGTGQPQHF
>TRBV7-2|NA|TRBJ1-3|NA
TGTGCCAGCAGCTCTGGCTGGGGAAACACCATATATTTT
CASSSGWGNTIYF
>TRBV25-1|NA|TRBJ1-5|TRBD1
TGTGCCAGCAGTGATCCGGGGACAGAGAATCAGCCCCAGCATTTT
CASSDPGTENQPQHF
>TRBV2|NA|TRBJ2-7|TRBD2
TGTGCCAGCAAGGAGGGACTAGCGGGACCCTACGAGCAGTACTTC
CASKEGLAGPYEQYF
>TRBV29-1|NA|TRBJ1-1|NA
TGCAGCGTTGAAAGGTCTCGGGGGATCTCGACTGAAGCTTTCTTT
CSVERSRGISTEAFF
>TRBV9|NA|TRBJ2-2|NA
TGTGCCAGCAGCGTAGGCTCTAGCGTGAACACCGGGGAGCTGTTTTTT
CASSVGSSVNTGELFF
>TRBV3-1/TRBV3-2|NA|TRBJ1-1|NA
TGTGCCAGCAGCCAGTCAGGGGTGAACACTGAAGCTTTCTTT
CASSQSGVNTEAFF
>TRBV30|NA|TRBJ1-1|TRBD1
TGTGCCTGGACGACGGGACAGGGAGAGGGGCGGACTGAAGCTTTCTTT
CAWTTGQGEGRTEAFF
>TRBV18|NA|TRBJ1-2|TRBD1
TGTGCCAGCTCACCGGGACAGGGTACAGGCTACACCTTC
CASSPGQGTGYTF
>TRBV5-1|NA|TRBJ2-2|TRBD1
TGCGCCAGCAGCTCATGGACAGGGGCTGGGGAGCTGTTTTTT
CASSSWTGAGELFF
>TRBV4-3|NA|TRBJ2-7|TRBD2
TGCGCCAGCAGCCAAGACGCTAGCGGGGGGGCCTCTACAGTACGCCAGAACTTC
CASSQDASGGASTVRQNF
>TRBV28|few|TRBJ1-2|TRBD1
TGTGCCAGCAGTTCCCCCTCATCCGACAGGGGACATTGGGGCTACACCTTC
CASSSPSSDRGHWGYTF
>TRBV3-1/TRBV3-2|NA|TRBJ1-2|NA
TGTGCCAGCAGCCCTGGAGCTAACTATGGCTACACCTTC
CASSPGANYGYTF
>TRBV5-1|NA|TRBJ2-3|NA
TGCGCCAGCAACCTCGCGGGGGCAGGGGATACGCAGTATTTT
CASNLAGAGDTQYF
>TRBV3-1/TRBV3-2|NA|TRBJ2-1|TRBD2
TGTGCCAGCAGCCCGCCGGGACTAGCTGCTGATGAGCAGTTCTTC
CASSPPGLAADEQFF
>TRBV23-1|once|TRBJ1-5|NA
TGCGCCAGCAGTCAATTGAGGAGGGGTGGGCAGCCCCAGCATTTT
CASSQLRRGGQPQHF
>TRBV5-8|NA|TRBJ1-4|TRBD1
TGTGCCAGCAGCTTAGCAGGGGGCTCAACTAATGAAAAACTGTTTTTT
CASSLAGGSTNEKLFF
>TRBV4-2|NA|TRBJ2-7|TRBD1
TGTGCCAGCAGCCAAGTCCATGGGACAGGGGGTTCCTACGAGCAGTACTTC
CASSQVHGTGGSYEQYF
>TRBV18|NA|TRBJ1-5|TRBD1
TGTGCCAGCTCCCAGGGGGATTATCAGCCCCAGCATTTT
CASSQGDYQPQHF
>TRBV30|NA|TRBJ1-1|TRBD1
TGTGCCTGGAGTGTATTAACAGGGGGCACTGAAGCTTTCTTT
CAWSVLTGGTEAFF
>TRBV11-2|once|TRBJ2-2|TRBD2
TGTGCCAGCAGCCCCGGACTAGCGGATCCCGGGGAGCTGTTTTTT
CASSPGLADPGELFF
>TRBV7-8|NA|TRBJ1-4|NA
TGTGCCAGCAGCTTAGGGGTCAGGGATCCAGAGAAACTGTTTTTT
CASSLGVRDPEKLFF
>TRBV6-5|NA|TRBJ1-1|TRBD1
TGTGCCAGCAGTTACTCCCGACAGGGGCGCACTGAAGCTTTCTTT
CASSYSRQGRTEAFF
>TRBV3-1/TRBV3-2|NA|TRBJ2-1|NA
TGTGCCAGCAGCCAACCCCCTTCTTACAATGAGCAGTTCTTC
CASSQPPSYNEQFF
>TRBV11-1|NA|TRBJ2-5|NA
TGTGCCAGCAGCCCAAGTACAGGGAGCATGGAGACCCAGTACTTC
CASSPSTGSMETQYF
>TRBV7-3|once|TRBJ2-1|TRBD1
TGTGCCAGCAGCTCGACAGGGGGGAATGAGCAGTTCTTC
CASSSTGGNEQFF
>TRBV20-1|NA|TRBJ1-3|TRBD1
TGCAGTGCTAGTAAACCGGGACAGGGTTCTGGAAACACCATATATTTT
CSASKPGQGSGNTIYF
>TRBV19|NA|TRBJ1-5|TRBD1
TGTGCCAGTACCGACAGGGCCCCTCAGCCCCAGCATTTT
CASTDRAPQPQHF
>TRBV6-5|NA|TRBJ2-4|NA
TGTGCCAGCAGGGGCTTAGACGGCAAAAACATTCAGTACTTC
CASRGLDGKNIQYF
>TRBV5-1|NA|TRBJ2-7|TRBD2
TGCGCCAGCAGCCTCGGGACTAGCGGTGGGGACGAGCAGTACTTC
CASSLGTSGGDEQYF
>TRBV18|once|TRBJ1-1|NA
TGTGCCAGCTCTACCGGTGGCCGAGGGGCTTTCTTT
CASSTGGRGAFF
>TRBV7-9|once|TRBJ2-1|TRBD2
TGTGCCAGCAGCCACGGACTAGCGGGATCCTACAATGAGCAGTTCTTC
CASSHGLAGSYNEQFF
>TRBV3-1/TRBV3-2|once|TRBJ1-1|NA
TGTGCCAGCAGCCATACAGGGATTGAAGCTTTCTTT
CASSHTGIEAFF
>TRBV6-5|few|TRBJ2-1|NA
TGTGCCAGCAGTTACTCATGGTCCAGAAACAATGAGCAGTTCTTC
CASSYSWSRNNEQFF
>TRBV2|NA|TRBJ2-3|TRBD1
TGTGCCAGCAATCGACAGGGGTCAGATACGCAGTATTTT
CASNRQGSDTQYF
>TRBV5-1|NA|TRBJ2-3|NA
TGCGCCAGCAGGAGAACGCCCGAGAGCACAGATACGCAGTATTTT
CASRRTPESTDTQYF
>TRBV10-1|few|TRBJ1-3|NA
TGCGCCAGCAGTGAGTCTATGACAGAAGCCTCTGGAAACACCATATATTTT
CASSESMTEASGNTIYF
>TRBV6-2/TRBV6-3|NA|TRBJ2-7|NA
TGTGCCAGCAGTGACAACGAGCCCTACGAGCAGTACTTC
CASSDNEPYEQYF
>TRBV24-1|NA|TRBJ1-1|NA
TGTGCCACCAGTGATTTCGACACTGAAGCTTTCTTT
CATSDFDTEAFF
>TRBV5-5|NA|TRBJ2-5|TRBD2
TGTGCCAGCAGCTTGCAAGAAGCGGGGGTCGGGGCAGAGACCCAGTACTTC
CASSLQEAGVGAETQYF
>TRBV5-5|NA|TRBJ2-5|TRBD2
TGTGCCAGCAGCCCCGGCCAGATGACTAGCGGGAGGATCCAAGAGACCCAGTACTTC
CASSPGQMTSGRIQETQYF
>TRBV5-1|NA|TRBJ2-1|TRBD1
TGCGCCAGCAGCCGAGACAGGGGATCATACAATGAGCAGTTCTTC
CASSRDRGSYNEQFF